The 32 T cell receptor beta chains in this list originate from one sample, sequenced in a study of OX40 agonist ivuxolimab in advanced cancers. Clones were sequenced by immunoSEQ multiplex PCR, and TCRdb holds only the in-frame ones, with some missing. The repertoire consists of under 20,000 clones, with around four fifths occurring once and the leading ten covering about 20%. The sample consisted of CD4+ or CD8+ T cells sorted from blood, taken in a trial of the OX40 agonist ivuxolimab. The receptors stem from an adult with an advanced solid tumor such as melanoma, head and neck, liver or kidney cancer.

The chain has TRBV4-3 and TRBJ2-3; TRBD1 aligns across 10 bases. CDR1 is LGHNA and CDR2 is YSLEER in the germline V gene. The J segment lost 4 bases and the V segment lost 4 bases, leaving 14 bases of the junction unmatched. The CDR3 sequence is 18 residues long. The CDR3 sequence is CASSPQVTGQGIADTQYF. CDR3 in DNA: TGCGCCAGCAGCCCTCAGGTGACGGGACAGGGGATAGCAGATACGCAGTATTTT.

The V gene is TRBV25-1, the J gene TRBJ1-6; D is unclear. Germline V gene lookup returns CDR1 MGHDK and CDR2 SYGVNS. The CDR3 is 13 residues long. Trimming removed 3 bases at V and 9 bases at J, with 9 bases between. The CDR3 is CASSDALGSPLHF. CDR3 DNA: TGTGCCAGCAGTGATGCCCTGGGTTCACCCCTCCACTTT.

This sequence joins TRBV29-1 and TRBJ2-3, with 8 bases fitting TRBD1. The CDR3 spans 13 residues. Germline CDR1 SQVTM, CDR2 ANQGSEA. Unmatched junction bases numbered 6, after V lost 7 bases and J lost 3 bases. The CDR3 loop reads CSGNRGSTDTQYF. The CDR3 coding sequence is TGCAGCGGAAACAGGGGGTCTACAGATACGCAGTATTTT.

The CDR3 bases are TGTGCCAGCAGCCACTCAGCGGAAAAACTGTTTTTT. Residues: CASSHSAEKLFF. This chain links TRBV6-5 with TRBJ1-4; no reliable D call. The V gene lost 6 bases and the J gene lost 8 bases, with 10 bases spanning the gap. Per the germline V gene, CDR1 is MNHEY and CDR2 is SVGAGI. The CDR3 has 12 residues.

This sequence joins TRBV4-3 and TRBJ2-7, with D perhaps TRBD1 or TRBD2 (5 bases each). Germline V lookup: CDR1 LGHNA, CDR2 YSLEER. V shed 5 bases and J shed 4 bases, with 18 bases lying between them. The CDR3 runs 15 residues. CDR3 protein: CASSFGGTGEYEQYF. CDR3 DNA: TGCGCCAGCAGCTTTGGTGGGACGGGTGAATACGAGCAGTACTTC.

In this sample, this clone turned up once. J is TRBJ2-1 and V is TRBV19; 14 bases map to TRBD2. The trim removed 2 bases at V and 2 bases at J, leaving 5 bases unmatched. Per germline, CDR1 LNHDA and CDR2 SQIVND (reference sequence). This CDR3 contains 18 residues. This CDR3 reads CASSIPGLAGDPYNEQFF. In nucleotides, the CDR3 is TGTGCCAGTAGTATACCGGGACTAGCGGGAGACCCCTACAATGAGCAGTTCTTC. Full variable domain (rest looked up from reference TRBV19 and TRBJ2-1): DGGITQSPKYLFRKEGQNVTLSCEQNLNHDAMYWYRQDPGQGLRLIYYSQIVNDFQKGDIAEGYSVSREKKESFPLTVTSAQKNPTAFYLCASSIPGLAGDPYNEQFFGPGTRLTVL.

This chain connects TRBV6-5 to TRBJ2-7, with 9 bases identical to TRBD1. This CDR3 has 14 residues. The germline gives CDR1 MNHEY, CDR2 SVGAGI. Germline trimming cut 5 bases from V and 3 bases from J; bases unmatched to any gene: 5. CDR3: CASSPGTGIYEQYF. The DNA of the CDR3 is TGTGCCAGCAGTCCCGGGACAGGGATCTACGAGCAGTACTTC.

J is TRBJ2-7 and V is TRBV6-5, with D possibly being TRBD2 (6 bases). The germline gives CDR1 MNHEY, CDR2 SVGAGI. The CDR3 consists of 14 residues. Deletions cut 8 bases from V and 7 bases from J, with 21 bases between. DNA for the CDR3: TGTGCCAGCGCGAAGGAGGGTCCGGCGAGGGAGCAGTACTTC. It translates to CASAKEGPAREQYF.

J is TRBJ1-4 and V is TRBV28; D is unresolved. V was cut by 5 bases and J by 5 bases, with 15 bases left in between. Germline CDR1 and CDR2: MDHEN and SYDVKM. This CDR3 contains 15 residues. The CDR3 coding sequence is TGTGCCAGCAGTAAATGGACCACATCGAATGAAAAACTGTTTTTT. Its translation is CASSKWTTSNEKLFF.

The chain recombines TRBV7-3 with TRBJ2-1; 14 bases map to TRBD2. Unmatched junction bases numbered 6, after V lost 5 bases and J lost 12 bases. The CDR3 has 14 residues. Germline loops: CDR1 SGHTA, CDR2 FQGTGA. Written as DNA, the CDR3 is TGTGCCAGCAGCCAAGGACTAGCGGGAGGTTGGCAGTTCTTC. It translates to CASSQGLAGGWQFF.

The genes are TRBV4-1 and TRBJ2-7, with 8 bases lining up with TRBD1. With 4 bases clipped from V and 3 bases from J, the junction kept 11 bases outside the gene matches. The CDR3 runs 16 residues. In germline, CDR1 is MGHRA, CDR2 YSYEKL. The CDR3 region has the DNA TGCGCCAGCAGCCGAGAGGACAGGGTCGGAGTCTACGAGCAGTACTTC. This encodes CASSREDRVGVYEQYF.

The chain has TRBV18 and TRBJ2-5; D is unresolved. The CDR3 covers 15 residues. Per the germline V gene, CDR1 is KGHSH and CDR2 is LQKENI. V was trimmed by 3 bases and J by 2 bases, leaving 13 bases between them. The CDR3 spells CASSPGPADQETQYF. CDR3 DNA sequence: TGTGCCAGCTCACCTGGGCCGGCAGATCAAGAGACCCAGTACTTC.

The CDR3 DNA reads as TGTGCCAGCAGTCGAGGGACGCCGAGGGAGACCCAGTACTTC. Translated: CASSRGTPRETQYF. The chain is built from TRBV27 and TRBJ2-5; D may match TRBD1 or TRBD2 (5 bases each). V was trimmed by 5 bases and J by 5 bases, leaving 15 bases between them. The germline CDR1 and CDR2 sequences are MNHEY and SMNVEV (reference sequence). This CDR3 is built from 14 residues.

The rearrangement joins TRBV7-2 to TRBJ1-3; 9 bases match TRBD1. V trimming: 3 bases; J trimming: 4 bases; junction bases outside the gene matches: 4. There are 15 residues in the CDR3. Germline CDR1 reads SGHTA; CDR2 reads FQGNSA. CDR3: CASSLGTGQGNTIYF. Here the CDR3 DNA reads TGTGCCAGCAGCTTGGGGACAGGGCAAGGAAACACCATATATTTT.

The V gene is TRBV6-5, the J gene TRBJ2-1; 8 bases are a match to TRBD1. Germline loops: CDR1 MNHEY, CDR2 SVGAGI. The CDR3 is made up of 15 amino acids. Losses at the gene ends were 5 bases for V and 6 bases for J; bases not matched to a gene: 9. The CDR3 loop reads CASSRTGGILNEQFF. DNA for the CDR3: TGTGCCAGCAGTAGAACAGGGGGTATACTCAATGAGCAGTTCTTC.

The chain links TRBV14 to TRBJ2-7; D is ambiguous. Germline CDR1 is SGHDN and CDR2 is FVKESK. The CDR3 sequence is 12 residues long. Trimming cost V 5 bases and J 3 bases, with 8 bases left between them. The chain's CDR3 is CASSSSHYEQYF. The CDR3 nucleotides read TGTGCCAGCAGCTCTAGTCACTACGAGCAGTACTTC.

CDR3 sequence: CASSQEGTAHQPQHF. The CDR3 DNA reads as TGCGCCAGCAGCCAAGAAGGCACTGCTCATCAGCCCCAGCATTTT. V and J are TRBV4-1 and TRBJ1-5; D is uncertain. CDR3 length: 15 residues. Trimming stripped 0 bases from V and 5 bases from J, with 11 bases between. Germline V gene data show CDR1 as MGHRA and CDR2 as YSYEKL.

A single count supports this clone. The chain recombines TRBV14 with TRBJ2-1; D remains unclear. Germline assignment: CDR1 SGHDN and CDR2 FVKESK. The germline V and J ends were trimmed by 0 bases and 4 bases, with 13 bases remaining between them. The CDR3 is 16 residues long. The CDR3 sequence: CASSQEGQPSYNEQFF. CDR3 DNA sequence: TGTGCCAGCAGCCAAGAAGGGCAGCCTTCATACAATGAGCAGTTCTTC.

Only one count was recorded for this clone. This chain links TRBV27 with TRBJ2-7; D not resolved. Trimming removed 6 bases from V and 3 bases from J, with 18 bases in between. The CDR3 totals 15 residues. Per germline, CDR1 MNHEY and CDR2 SMNVEV (reference sequence). The CDR3 reads CASSPSILLLYEQYF. CDR3 DNA sequence: TGTGCCAGCAGCCCCTCTATCTTACTCCTCTACGAGCAGTACTTC.

The DNA for the CDR3 is TGTGCCAGGCCGACAGGAGTGAACACTGAAGCTTTCTTT. It encodes CARPTGVNTEAFF. This chain joins TRBV6-1 and TRBJ1-1; a weak D match, TRBD1 (6 bases). Per the germline V gene, CDR1 is MNHNS and CDR2 is SASEGT. Trimming took 9 bases from V and 0 from J, leaving 11 bases between them. The CDR3 covers 13 residues.

The table lists this clone with a count of one. The chain links TRBV7-6 to TRBJ2-7, with D maybe TRBD2 (5 bases). From germline, CDR1 is SGHVS and CDR2 FNYEAQ. Between the trimmed V and J ends, which lost 2 bases and 3 bases, there was a span of 17 bases. The CDR3 runs 16 residues. DNA for the CDR3: TGTGCCAGCAGCTTACGCGGGCCGGATGGAAACTACGAGCAGTACTTC. Encoded protein: CASSLRGPDGNYEQYF.

The chain has TRBV30 and TRBJ1-1; D unresolved. Trimming took 2 bases from V and 1 from J, leaving 5 bases between them. CDR3 size: 12 residues. The germline V gene has CDR1 GTSNPN and CDR2 SVGIG (reference sequence). CDR3 sequence reads: CAWSLGNTEAFF. The CDR3 bases are TGTGCCTGGAGTTTGGGGAACACTGAAGCTTTCTTT. The full variable domain, rest sourced from reference TRBV30 and TRBJ1-1, is SQTIHQWPATLVQPVGSPLSLECTVEGTSNPNLYWYRQAAGRGLQLLFYSVGIGQISSEVPQNLSASRPQDRQFILSSKKLLLSDSGFYLCAWSLGNTEAFFGQGTRLTVV.

This clone was observed a few times. J is TRBJ2-7 and V is TRBV4-3; no reliable D call. The CDR3 totals 14 residues. CDR1 is LGHNA and CDR2 is YSLEER in the germline V gene. Trimming took off 1 base at V and 3 bases at J, with 10 bases between the two ends. The CDR3: CASSQGPSFYEQYF. Here the CDR3 DNA reads TGCGCCAGCAGCCAAGGACCAAGTTTCTACGAGCAGTACTTC.

The chain combines TRBV11-3 with TRBJ2-1; possibly TRBD1 for D (5 bases). The CDR3 runs 17 residues. Germline CDR1 SGHNT, CDR2 YENEEA. V was shortened by 0 bases and J by 4 bases, with 16 bases between the two germline ends. CDR3 amino acids: CASSLDRARGPYNEQFF. Written as DNA, the CDR3 is TGTGCCAGCAGCTTAGACCGAGCTAGGGGCCCTTACAATGAGCAGTTCTTC.

The chain is built from TRBV6-5 and TRBJ1-1; 7 bases line up with TRBD1. V shed 0 bases and J 3 bases; nucleotides not matched to a gene: 1. Germline V gene sequence: CDR1 MNHEY, CDR2 SVGAGI. This CDR3 is 14 amino acids long. The CDR3 region has the DNA TGTGCCAGCAGTTACTCCAGGGGGTACACTGAAGCTTTCTTT. Its protein is CASSYSRGYTEAFF.

This clone was seen a handful of times. The V and J genes are TRBV7-3 and TRBJ2-2; TRBD2 matches 7 bases. The CDR3 totals 18 residues. Germline CDR1 is SGHTA and CDR2 is FQGTGA. V was pared by 2 bases and J by 8 bases, with 17 bases of the junction left unmatched. CDR3 coding DNA: TGTGCCAGCAGCTTATCAATTCAAGCGGGACCGGGAAAAGGGGAGCTGTTTTTT. It yields the protein CASSLSIQAGPGKGELFF.

In its sample, this clone was seen once. The chain uses TRBV2 and TRBJ2-1; 9 bases match TRBD2. Germline V gene data show CDR1 as SNHLY and CDR2 as FYNNEI. This CDR3 is 17 amino acids long. With 6 bases clipped from V and 9 bases from J, the junction kept 18 bases outside the gene matches. The CDR3 coding sequence is TGTGCCAGCAGAGATGTAGCGGGAGCCTCCAATTTGGGTGAGCAGTTCTTC. Translating it yields CASRDVAGASNLGEQFF.

This clone was observed a single time. J is TRBJ2-5 and V is TRBV7-9, with 7 bases aligning to TRBD1. J gave up 4 bases and V 7 bases, and 9 bases lay outside the gene matches. Per the germline V gene, CDR1 is SEHNR and CDR2 is FQNEAQ (reference sequence). This CDR3 is built from 14 residues. CDR3 DNA sequence: TGTGCCAGCACCCGAGGGGGCTTGGGAGAGACCCAGTACTTC. It specifies CASTRGGLGETQYF.

The chain carries TRBV6-6 and TRBJ2-2; 7 bases align to TRBD1. This CDR3 has 16 amino acids. Germline V gene data show CDR1 as MNHNY and CDR2 as SVGAGI (reference sequence). J lost 3 bases, V lost 2 bases, and 6 bases had no gene match. The CDR3 reads CASSYAPQGYTGELFF. The DNA of the CDR3 is TGTGCCAGCAGTTACGCGCCACAGGGGTACACCGGGGAGCTGTTTTTT.

The V gene is TRBV25-1, the J gene TRBJ1-2; D gene ambiguous. The CDR3 covers 11 residues. The V end was cut by 10 bases, the J end by 4 bases, with 10 bases between. Germline V gene lookup returns CDR1 MGHDK and CDR2 SYGVNS. The CDR3 spells CAIKTPYGYTF. As DNA, the CDR3 is TGTGCCATTAAAACGCCCTATGGCTACACCTTC.

The count of this clone is one. The chain uses TRBV28 and TRBJ2-3; 8 bases are shared with TRBD2. Looked up from germline, CDR1 is MDHEN and CDR2 is SYDVKM. Trimming at V came to 8 bases and at J to 2 bases, leaving 6 bases not matched to a gene. This CDR3 has 14 amino acids. As DNA, the CDR3 is TGTGCCAGCGAACTAGCGGCTTTCACAGATACGCAGTATTTT. Encoded protein: CASELAAFTDTQYF.

Regarding this clone: This CDR3 is also generated by other DNA sequences in the sample. The chain couples TRBV28 to TRBJ1-1, with D possibly being TRBD1 (6 bases). This CDR3 has 13 amino acids. The germline V and J ends were trimmed by 3 bases and 4 bases, with 9 bases remaining between them. Germline V gene data show CDR1 as MDHEN and CDR2 as SYDVKM. CDR3 region: CASSLGRGTEAFF. For the CDR3, the DNA is TGTGCCAGCAGTTTGGGCAGGGGCACTGAAGCTTTCTTT.